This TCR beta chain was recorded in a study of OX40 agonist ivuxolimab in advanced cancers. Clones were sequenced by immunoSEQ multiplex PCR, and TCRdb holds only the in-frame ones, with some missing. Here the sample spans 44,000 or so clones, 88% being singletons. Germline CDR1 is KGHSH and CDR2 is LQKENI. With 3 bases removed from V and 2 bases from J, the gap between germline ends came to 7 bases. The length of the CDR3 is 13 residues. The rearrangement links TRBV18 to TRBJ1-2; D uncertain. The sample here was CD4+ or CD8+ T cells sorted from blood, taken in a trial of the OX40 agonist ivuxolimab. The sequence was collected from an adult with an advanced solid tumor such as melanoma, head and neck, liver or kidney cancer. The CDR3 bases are TGTGCCAGCTCACCCGGTCCGAACTATGGCTACACCTTC. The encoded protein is CASSPGPNYGYTF.